This T cell receptor (beta chain) was captured by sequencing in a study of blood T cell repertoires in COVID-19. The wider study: Samples taken during acute and convalescent COVID-19 were collected in the United States, Italy and Spain. Sources were T cells, B-cell-depleted T cells, or PBMCs; the material itself was cDNA or gDNA.

Original handling: Amplification from reference gene primers served as the basis for estimated nucleated cell counts. Method: immunoSEQ multiplex PCR; TCRdb's copy keeps in-frame clones and lacks some. Clonal size and the V and J genes are those of that table, whereas D and trimming came from the DNA. The repertoire holds 150,000 to 160,000 clones, with approximately 78% as singletons. CDR1 is SNHLY, CDR2 FYNNEI, per germline. V gave up 6 bases and J gave up 0 bases, with 5 bases separating them. CDR3 length equals 13 residues. The clonotype comes from an older man with acute or convalescent COVID-19. This rearrangement joins TRBV2 to TRBJ1-4; D not certain. Sequenced: peripheral blood. The CDR3 sequence: CASRYSTNEKLFF. The CDR3 DNA sequence: TGTGCCAGCAGATACTCAACTAATGAAAAACTGTTTTTT.